These 5 T cell receptor beta chains share one sample of origin, sequenced in a study of PD-1 blockade in classical Hodgkin lymphoma. As for time point: cycle 4 day 1 (C4D1), after less than 7 weeks of nivolumab. Brentuximab vedotin exposure varied among the patients, all of whom had relapsed after autologous stem cell transplantation. Here immunoSEQ multiplex PCR was the method, and the copy in TCRdb shows in-frame clones only, minus some. The profile shows about 46,000 clones, around 74% of them singletons. The sequences come from peripheral blood mononuclear cells (PBMCs), collected before the fourth cycle of nivolumab. The receptor source for this set is a human donor with classical Hodgkin lymphoma.

The chain links TRBV29-1 to TRBJ1-3; a possible D gene is TRBD1 (6 bases). Trimming stripped 5 bases from V and 0 bases from J, with 14 bases between. The CDR3 is made up of 15 amino acids. Germline CDR1 is SQVTM and CDR2 is ANQGSEA. CDR3 sequence (DNA): TGCAGCGTTCAAGGGGGATCGAACTCTGGAAACACCATATATTTT. Translated: CSVQGGSNSGNTIYF.

The chain is built from TRBV5-1 and TRBJ2-7; 9 bases match TRBD2. This CDR3 is built from 15 residues. Per germline, CDR1 SGHRS and CDR2 YFSETQ. Germline trimming cut 3 bases from V and 5 bases from J; bases unmatched to any gene: 9. CDR3 DNA: TGCGCCAGCAGCTCCACCAGTAGCGGGAGAAACGAGCAGTACTTC. Amino acid sequence: CASSSTSSGRNEQYF.

This chain links TRBV28 with TRBJ2-1, with 10 bases fitting TRBD2. Trimming took 7 bases from V and 5 from J; bases not matched to a gene: 11. Germline assignment: CDR1 MDHEN and CDR2 SYDVKM. The CDR3 sequence is 16 residues long. The CDR3 region is CASTDPGTSANNEQFF. The CDR3 region has the DNA TGTGCCAGCACCGACCCGGGGACTAGCGCGAACAATGAGCAGTTCTTC.

This clone was observed at least ten times. The chain carries TRBV12-5 and TRBJ2-5; maybe TRBD2 (5 bases). The ends were cut back, 1 base at V and 3 bases at J, with 9 bases in the middle. The germline gives CDR1 LGHNT, CDR2 FRNRAP. The CDR3 loop spans 14 amino acids. CDR3: CASGLGYGEETQYF. DNA of the CDR3: TGTGCTAGTGGTTTGGGGTACGGGGAAGAGACCCAGTACTTC.

This clone has only one observation. The chain is built from TRBV29-1 and TRBJ2-1; the match to TRBD2 covers 15 bases. Germline values: CDR1 SQVTM, CDR2 ANQGSEA. V shed 5 bases, J shed 7 bases, and the junction held 6 bases outside the gene matches. This CDR3 has 15 amino acids. The CDR3, as DNA: TGCAGCGTTCTCGGGACTAGCGGGAGGTCAAATGAGCAGTTCTTC. Translation gives CSVLGTSGRSNEQFF.